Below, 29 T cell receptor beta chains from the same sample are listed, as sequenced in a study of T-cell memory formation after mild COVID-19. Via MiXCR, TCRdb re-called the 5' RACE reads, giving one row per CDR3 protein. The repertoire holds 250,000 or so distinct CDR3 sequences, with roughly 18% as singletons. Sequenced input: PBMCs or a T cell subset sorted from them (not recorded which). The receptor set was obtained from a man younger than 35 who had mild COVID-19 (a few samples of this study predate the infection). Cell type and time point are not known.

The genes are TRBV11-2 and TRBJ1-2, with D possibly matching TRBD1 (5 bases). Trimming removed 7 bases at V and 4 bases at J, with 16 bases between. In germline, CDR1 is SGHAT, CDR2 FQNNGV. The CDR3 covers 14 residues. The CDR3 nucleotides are TGTGCCAGCACCCCAGGGCCGGGGATCTATGGCTACACCTTC. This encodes CASTPGPGIYGYTF.

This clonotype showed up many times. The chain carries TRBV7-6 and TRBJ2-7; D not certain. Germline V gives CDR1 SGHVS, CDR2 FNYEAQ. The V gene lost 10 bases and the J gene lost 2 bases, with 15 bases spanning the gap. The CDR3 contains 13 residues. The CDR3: CATSPVQTYEQYF. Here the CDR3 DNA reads TGTGCCACCTCCCCGGTACAGACCTACGAGCAGTACTTC.

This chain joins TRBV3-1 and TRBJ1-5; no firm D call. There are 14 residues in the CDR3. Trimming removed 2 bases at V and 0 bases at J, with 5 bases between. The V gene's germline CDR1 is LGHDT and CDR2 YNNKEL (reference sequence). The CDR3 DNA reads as TGTGCCAGCAGCCAACAGAGTAGCAATCAGCCCCAGCATTTT. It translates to CASSQQSSNQPQHF.

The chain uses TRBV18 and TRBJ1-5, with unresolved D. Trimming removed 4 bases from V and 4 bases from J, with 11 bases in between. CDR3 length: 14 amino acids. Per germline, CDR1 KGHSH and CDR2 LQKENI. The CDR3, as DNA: TGTGCCAGCTCACAGGCGCGGGGTAATCAGCCCCAGCATTTT. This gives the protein CASSQARGNQPQHF.

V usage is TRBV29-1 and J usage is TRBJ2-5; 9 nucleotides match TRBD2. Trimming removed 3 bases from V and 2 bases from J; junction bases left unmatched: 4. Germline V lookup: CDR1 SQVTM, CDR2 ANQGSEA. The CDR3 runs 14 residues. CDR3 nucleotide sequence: TGCAGCGTTGAGCTAGCGGGGAGGCAAGAGACCCAGTACTTC. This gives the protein CSVELAGRQETQYF. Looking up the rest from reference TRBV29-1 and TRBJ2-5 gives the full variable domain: SAVISQKPSRDICQRGTSLTIQCQVDSQVTMMFWYRQQPGQSLTLIATANQGSEATYESGFVIDKFPISRPNLTFSTLTVSNMSPEDSSIYLCSVELAGRQETQYFGPGTRLLVL.

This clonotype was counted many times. In DNA form, the CDR3 reads TGTGCCAGCAGTTTACTAGCGGGGGAGCAGTACGTC. The encoded protein is CASSLLAGEQYV. J is TRBJ2-7 and V is TRBV12-3 or TRBV12-4; 9 bases are a match to TRBD2. Trimming removed 2 bases from V and 7 bases from J; junction bases left unmatched: 0. The CDR3 spans 12 residues.

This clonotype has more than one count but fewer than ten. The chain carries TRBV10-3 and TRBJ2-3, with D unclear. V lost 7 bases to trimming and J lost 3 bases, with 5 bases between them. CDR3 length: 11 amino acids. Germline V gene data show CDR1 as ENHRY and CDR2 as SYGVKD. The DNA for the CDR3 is TGTGCCATCAAGAGAACAGATACGCAGTATTTT. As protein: CAIKRTDTQYF.

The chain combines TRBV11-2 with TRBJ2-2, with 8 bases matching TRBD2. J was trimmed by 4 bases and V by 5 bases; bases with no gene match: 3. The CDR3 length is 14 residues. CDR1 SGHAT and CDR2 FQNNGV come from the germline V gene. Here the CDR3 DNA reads TGTGCCAGCAGCCGGCTAGCGGGCACCGGGGAGCTGTTTTTT. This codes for CASSRLAGTGELFF.

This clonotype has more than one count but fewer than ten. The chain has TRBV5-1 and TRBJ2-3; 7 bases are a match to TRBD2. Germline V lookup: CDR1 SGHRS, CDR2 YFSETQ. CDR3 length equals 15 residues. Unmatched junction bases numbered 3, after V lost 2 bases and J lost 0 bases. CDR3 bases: TGCGCCAGCAGCTTCAACGGGGGGAGCACAGATACGCAGTATTTT. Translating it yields CASSFNGGSTDTQYF.

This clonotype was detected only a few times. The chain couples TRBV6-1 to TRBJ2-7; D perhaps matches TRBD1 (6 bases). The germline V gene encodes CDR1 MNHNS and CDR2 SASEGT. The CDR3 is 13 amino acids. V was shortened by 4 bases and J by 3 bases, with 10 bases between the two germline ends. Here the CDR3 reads CASSGTVGYEQYV. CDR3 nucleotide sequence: TGTGCCAGCAGTGGGACAGTCGGCTACGAGCAGTACGTC.

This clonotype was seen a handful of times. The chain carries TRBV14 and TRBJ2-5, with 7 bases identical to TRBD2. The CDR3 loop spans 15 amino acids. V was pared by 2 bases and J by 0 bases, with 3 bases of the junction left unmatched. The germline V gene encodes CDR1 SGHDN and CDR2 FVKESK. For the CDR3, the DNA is TGTGCCAGCAGCCAACTAACTAGCGACCAAGAGACCCAGTACTTC. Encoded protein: CASSQLTSDQETQYF.

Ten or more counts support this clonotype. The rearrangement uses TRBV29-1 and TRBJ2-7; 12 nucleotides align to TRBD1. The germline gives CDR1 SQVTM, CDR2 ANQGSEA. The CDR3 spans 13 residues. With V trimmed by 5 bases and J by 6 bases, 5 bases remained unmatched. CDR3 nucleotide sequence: TGCAGCGTTAAGGGACAGGGGGCTAGCGAGCAGTACTTC. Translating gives CSVKGQGASEQYF.

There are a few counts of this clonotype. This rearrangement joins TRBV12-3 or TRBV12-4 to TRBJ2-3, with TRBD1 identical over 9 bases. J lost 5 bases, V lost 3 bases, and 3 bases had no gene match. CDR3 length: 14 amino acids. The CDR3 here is CASSFTGGVDTQYF. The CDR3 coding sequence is TGTGCCAGCAGTTTCACAGGGGGCGTAGATACGCAGTATTTT.

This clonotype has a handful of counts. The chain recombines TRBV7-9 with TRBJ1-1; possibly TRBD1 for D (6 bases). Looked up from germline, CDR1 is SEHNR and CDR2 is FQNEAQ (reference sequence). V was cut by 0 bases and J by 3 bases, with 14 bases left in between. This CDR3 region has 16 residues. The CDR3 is CASSLALAGAYTEAFF. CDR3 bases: TGTGCCAGCAGCTTAGCGCTAGCAGGGGCCTACACTGAAGCTTTCTTT.

CDR3 DNA: TGCAGCGTTAACACTGGGAGGGATCGGAAGCAGTTCTTC. This translates into CSVNTGRDRKQFF. This sequence joins TRBV29-1 and TRBJ2-1, with TRBD2 matching 7 bases. Germline values: CDR1 SQVTM, CDR2 ANQGSEA. The J segment lost 11 bases and the V segment lost 5 bases, leaving 12 bases of the junction unmatched. This CDR3 is built from 13 residues.

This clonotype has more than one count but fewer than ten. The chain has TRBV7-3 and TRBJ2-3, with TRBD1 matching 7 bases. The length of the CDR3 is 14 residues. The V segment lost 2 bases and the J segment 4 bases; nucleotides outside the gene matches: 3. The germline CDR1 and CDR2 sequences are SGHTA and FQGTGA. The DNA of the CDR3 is TGTGCCAGCAGCTTACAGGGGGAATCAGATACGCAGTATTTT. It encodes CASSLQGESDTQYF.

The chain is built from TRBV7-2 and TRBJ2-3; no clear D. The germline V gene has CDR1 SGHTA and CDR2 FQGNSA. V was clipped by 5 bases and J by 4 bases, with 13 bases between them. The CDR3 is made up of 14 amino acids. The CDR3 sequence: CASSTGSAPDTQYF. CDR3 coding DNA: TGTGCCAGCAGCACCGGCAGCGCACCAGATACGCAGTATTTT.

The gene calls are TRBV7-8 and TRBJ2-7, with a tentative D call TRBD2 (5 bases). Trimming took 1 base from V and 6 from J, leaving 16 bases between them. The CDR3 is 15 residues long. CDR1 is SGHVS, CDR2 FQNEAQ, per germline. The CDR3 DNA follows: TGTGCCAGCAGCTTAGGCTACAAGGCGAGGGTCGAGCAGTACTTC. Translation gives CASSLGYKARVEQYF.

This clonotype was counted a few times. CDR3 bases: TGTGCCAGCAGCTCCCTCGGGGTCGGCTACACCTTC. This sequence encodes CASSSLGVGYTF. The chain employs TRBV5-5 and TRBJ1-2, with D uncertain. There are 12 residues in the CDR3. Germline V gene sequence: CDR1 SGHKS, CDR2 YYEKEE (reference sequence). V lost 3 bases, J lost 8 bases, and 11 bases lay in between. The complete variable domain, with remaining parts taken from reference TRBV5-5 and TRBJ1-2, reads DAGVTQSPTHLIKTRGQQVTLRCSPISGHKSVSWYQQVLGQGPQFIFQYYEKEERGRGNFPDRFSARQFPNYSSELNVNALLLGDSALYLCASSSLGVGYTFGSGTRLTVV.

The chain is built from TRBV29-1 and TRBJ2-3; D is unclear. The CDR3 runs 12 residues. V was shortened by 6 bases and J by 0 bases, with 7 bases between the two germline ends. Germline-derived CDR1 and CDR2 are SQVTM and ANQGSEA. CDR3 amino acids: CSVSVSTDTQYF. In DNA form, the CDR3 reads TGCAGCGTAAGCGTGAGCACAGATACGCAGTATTTT.

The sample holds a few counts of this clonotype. The CDR3 is CASSWDRGPDTQYF. CDR3 DNA sequence: TGTGCCAGCAGTTGGGACAGGGGGCCAGATACGCAGTATTTT. The genes are TRBV12-3 or TRBV12-4 and TRBJ2-3; 12 nucleotides align to TRBD1. The CDR3 runs to 14 residues. Germline trimming cut 4 bases from V and 4 bases from J; bases unmatched to any gene: 0.

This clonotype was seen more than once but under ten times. This chain's CDR3 is CAISWDKPDTQYF. Here the CDR3 DNA reads TGTGCCATCAGCTGGGACAAACCCGATACGCAGTATTTT. The J gene is TRBJ2-3, the V gene TRBV10-3; D perhaps matches TRBD1 (6 bases). Germline values: CDR1 ENHRY, CDR2 SYGVKD. V shed 6 bases and J shed 6 bases, with 13 bases lying between them. The CDR3 is made up of 13 amino acids.

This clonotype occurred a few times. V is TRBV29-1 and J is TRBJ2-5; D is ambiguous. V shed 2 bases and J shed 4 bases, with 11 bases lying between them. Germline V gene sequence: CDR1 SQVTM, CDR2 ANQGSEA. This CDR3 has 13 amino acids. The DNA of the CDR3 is TGCAGCGTTGAAAATTCCCCGGGAGAGACCCAGTACTTC. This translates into CSVENSPGETQYF.

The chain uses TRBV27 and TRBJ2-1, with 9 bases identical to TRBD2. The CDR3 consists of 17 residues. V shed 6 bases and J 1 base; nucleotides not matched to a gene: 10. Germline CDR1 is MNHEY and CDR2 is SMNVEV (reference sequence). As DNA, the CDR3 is TGTGCCAGCAGCTGGGGCGGGGGGGCCGGTTCCTACAATGAGCAGTTCTTC. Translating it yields CASSWGGGAGSYNEQFF.

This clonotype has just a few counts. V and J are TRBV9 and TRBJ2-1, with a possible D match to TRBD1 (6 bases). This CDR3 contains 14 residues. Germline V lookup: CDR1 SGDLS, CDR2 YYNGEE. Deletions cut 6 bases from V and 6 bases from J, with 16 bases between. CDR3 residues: CASTPGQPTNEQFF. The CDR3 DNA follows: TGTGCCAGCACCCCAGGACAGCCAACCAATGAGCAGTTCTTC.

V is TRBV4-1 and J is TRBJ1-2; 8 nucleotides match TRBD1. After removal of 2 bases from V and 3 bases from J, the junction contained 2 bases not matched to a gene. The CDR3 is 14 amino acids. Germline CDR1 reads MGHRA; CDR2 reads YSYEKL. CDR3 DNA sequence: TGCGCCAGCAGCCAACCGACAGGGGACTATGGCTACACCTTC. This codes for CASSQPTGDYGYTF.

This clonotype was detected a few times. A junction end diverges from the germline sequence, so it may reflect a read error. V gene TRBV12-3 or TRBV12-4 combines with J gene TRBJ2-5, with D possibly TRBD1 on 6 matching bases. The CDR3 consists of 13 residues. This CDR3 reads CASSTGTRENLDF. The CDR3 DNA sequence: TGTGCCAGCAGTACCGGGACAAGGGAGAATTTGGACTTC.

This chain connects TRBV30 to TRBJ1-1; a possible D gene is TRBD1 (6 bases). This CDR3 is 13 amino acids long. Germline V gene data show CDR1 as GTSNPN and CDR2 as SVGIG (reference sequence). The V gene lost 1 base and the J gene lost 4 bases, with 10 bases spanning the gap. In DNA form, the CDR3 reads TGTGCCTGGAGTGGGGGCAGGGGCACTGAAGCTTTCTTT. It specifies CAWSGGRGTEAFF.

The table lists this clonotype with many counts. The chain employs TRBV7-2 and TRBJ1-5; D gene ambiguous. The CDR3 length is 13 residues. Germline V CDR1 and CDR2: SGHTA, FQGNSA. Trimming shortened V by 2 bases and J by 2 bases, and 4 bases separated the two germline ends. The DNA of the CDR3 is TGTGCCAGCAGCTTAAGGGGCAATCAGCCCCAGCATTTT. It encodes CASSLRGNQPQHF.